The 11 T cell receptor beta chains below come from one sample, sequenced in a study of T cell changes during pregnancy in multiple sclerosis. The table came from immunoSEQ multiplex PCR; TCRdb's copy has only in-frame clones and leaves some out. The sample lists approximately 80,000 clones; 94% were seen once. The sample consisted of peripheral blood, taken in the third trimester of pregnancy. The receptors here all came from a female donor with multiple sclerosis, enrolled in a pregnancy study.

The chain carries TRBV7-2 and TRBJ2-1; 7 bases are shared with TRBD1. Germline assignment: CDR1 SGHTA and CDR2 FQGNSA. V trimming: 1 base; J trimming: 2 bases; junction bases outside the gene matches: 2. This CDR3 region has 15 residues. CDR3 sequence (DNA): TGTGCCAGCAGCTTAGAGGGGGCTGCCTACAATGAGCAGTTCTTC. It codes for CASSLEGAAYNEQFF.

The V and J genes are TRBV18 and TRBJ1-5, with 7 bases matching TRBD1. After removal of 4 bases from V and 2 bases from J, the junction contained 2 bases not matched to a gene. Germline CDR1 and CDR2: KGHSH and LQKENI. The CDR3 totals 14 residues. CDR3 nucleotide sequence: TGTGCCAGCTCACTCCAGGGGGGCAATCAGCCCCAGCATTTT. It specifies CASSLQGGNQPQHF.

CDR3 loop: CASLRGQDYNSPLHF. The CDR3 nucleotides read TGCGCCAGCCTTAGAGGGCAAGACTATAATTCACCCCTCCACTTT. The chain links TRBV10-2 to TRBJ1-6; no reliable D call. Germline V lookup: CDR1 WSHSY, CDR2 SAAADI. The length of the CDR3 is 15 residues. V lost 8 bases, J lost 3 bases, and 14 bases lay in between.

CDR3 amino acids: CASSVGQGGVEAFF. In nucleotides, the CDR3 is TGTGCCAGCAGCGTAGGTCAGGGGGGCGTGGAAGCTTTCTTT. The gene calls are TRBV9 and TRBJ1-1, with 7 bases matching TRBD1. Unmatched junction bases numbered 7, after V lost 0 bases and J lost 8 bases. This CDR3 region has 14 residues. CDR1 is SGDLS, CDR2 YYNGEE, per germline.

The CDR3 sequence is CASSPTQGREQYF. For the CDR3, the DNA is TGTGCCAGCAGTCCCACACAGGGACGCGAGCAGTACTTC. The chain combines TRBV27 with TRBJ2-7; D may be TRBD1 (6 bases). The CDR3 extends over 13 amino acids. CDR1 is MNHEY and CDR2 is SMNVEV in the germline V gene (reference sequence). Between the trimmed V and J ends, which lost 5 bases and 6 bases, there was a span of 14 bases.

V usage is TRBV18 and J usage is TRBJ1-2; TRBD1 might be the D (5 bases). This CDR3 spans 15 amino acids. V was pared by 2 bases and J by 2 bases, with 12 bases between. Germline CDR1 is KGHSH and CDR2 is LQKENI. This chain's CDR3 is CASSPRVGANYGYTF. The CDR3 DNA follows: TGTGCCAGCTCACCAAGGGTAGGGGCCAACTATGGCTACACCTTC.

The chain joins TRBV23-1 to TRBJ1-5, with D perhaps TRBD1 (5 bases). TRBV23-1 is an open reading frame, and its role is uncertain. V lost 7 bases and J 7 bases, leaving 17 bases between the germline ends. The length of the CDR3 is 14 residues. The chain's CDR3 is CASTSRGVRQPQHF. The CDR3 DNA reads as TGCGCCAGCACTTCACGGGGGGTACGGCAGCCCCAGCATTTT.

The CDR3 nucleotides are TGTGCCAGTAGTACATCCCCGGGACAGGGACCCATCTATGGCTACACCTTC. This encodes CASSTSPGQGPIYGYTF. This chain uses TRBV19 with TRBJ1-2; 9 nucleotides line up with TRBD1. This CDR3 region has 17 residues. Looked up from germline, CDR1 is LNHDA and CDR2 is SQIVND (reference sequence). The junction had 13 bases not matched to a gene; V was cut back by 4 bases and J by 4 bases.

The chain is built from TRBV9 and TRBJ2-5, with 10 positions matching TRBD2. Germline V gene data show CDR1 as SGDLS and CDR2 as YYNGEE. The CDR3 consists of 13 residues. V lost 3 bases, J lost 8 bases, and 4 bases stayed unmatched. CDR3 sequence (DNA): TGTGCCAGCAGCGGAAGCGGGGGGGCTACCCAGTACTTC. Translation: CASSGSGGATQYF.

The chain links TRBV19 to TRBJ1-1; possible D gene TRBD1, 5 bases. V lost 5 bases to trimming and J lost 2 bases, with 21 bases between them. Germline CDR1 LNHDA, CDR2 SQIVND (reference sequence). The CDR3 length is 17 residues. CDR3 loop: CASSSTGPLGVNTEAFF. DNA for the CDR3: TGTGCCAGTAGTTCCACCGGTCCCCTAGGGGTTAACACTGAAGCTTTCTTT.

This clone was counted a single time. V usage is TRBV5-6 and J usage is TRBJ2-3; no clear D gene. Germline V CDR1 and CDR2: SGHDT, YYEEEE. The V gene lost 1 base and the J gene lost 0 bases, with 6 bases spanning the gap. The CDR3 is 14 amino acids. The CDR3: CASSLFSSTDTQYF. CDR3 nucleotide sequence: TGTGCCAGCAGCTTGTTCAGTAGCACAGATACGCAGTATTTT. Based on the CDR3 plus reference TRBV5-6 and TRBJ2-3, the full variable domain is DAGVTQSPTHLIKTRGQQVTLRCSPKSGHDTVSWYQQALGQGPQFIFQYYEEEERQRGNFPDRFSGHQFPNYSSELNVNALLLGDSALYLCASSLFSSTDTQYFGPGTRLTVL.